Listed here are 8 T cell receptor beta chains from one sample, sequenced in a study of blood T cell repertoires in COVID-19. Profiled with immunoSEQ multiplex PCR; TCRdb holds only in-frame clones, not every one. The table records hundreds of thousands of clones, about 86% of them present only once. Input material: peripheral blood. These receptors came from a woman in her sixties or seventies with COVID-19, enrolled during active disease.

CDR3 region: CASKGQGFHEQYF. The CDR3 DNA follows: TGTGCCAGCAAGGGACAGGGATTCCACGAGCAGTACTTC. The genes are TRBV27 and TRBJ2-7, with 9 positions matching TRBD1. This CDR3 contains 13 residues. J was trimmed by 5 bases and V by 7 bases; bases with no gene match: 6. Looked up from germline, CDR1 is MNHEY and CDR2 is SMNVEV (reference sequence).

Of note for this clone: Other DNA sequences in this sample translate to the same CDR3. The rearrangement links TRBV6-5 to TRBJ1-6; D unclear. Trimming shortened V by 2 bases and J by 0 bases, and 5 bases separated the two germline ends. CDR1 MNHEY and CDR2 SVGAGI come from the germline V gene. The CDR3 is 15 residues long. CDR3 region: CASSYGSSYNSPLHF. The CDR3 DNA is TGTGCCAGCAGTTACGGGAGCTCCTATAATTCACCCCTCCACTTT.

The chain combines TRBV18 with TRBJ1-2; tentative D call: TRBD1 (5 bases). The CDR3 is 14 residues long. Germline-derived CDR1 and CDR2 are KGHSH and LQKENI. Trimming took 3 bases from V and 6 from J, leaving 14 bases between them. This chain's CDR3 is CASSPVPGMDGYTF. CDR3 DNA sequence: TGTGCCAGCTCACCGGTTCCAGGGATGGATGGCTACACCTTC.

The chain is built from TRBV6-1 and TRBJ1-4; TRBD1 matches at 10 bases. Germline V gene sequence: CDR1 MNHNS, CDR2 SASEGT. CDR3 length equals 17 residues. V was clipped by 4 bases and J by 8 bases; unmatched bases: 13. The CDR3 sequence is CASSAALMTGGDEKLFF. Here the CDR3 DNA reads TGTGCCAGCAGTGCCGCCCTTATGACAGGGGGCGACGAAAAACTGTTTTTT.

The chain is built from TRBV12-3 or TRBV12-4 and TRBJ1-1, with D possibly matching TRBD1 (6 bases). Trimming stripped 7 bases from V and 11 bases from J, with 14 bases between. The CDR3 totals 11 residues. The CDR3 loop is CASTLRGSAFF. CDR3 nucleotide sequence: TGTGCCAGCACCCTCAGGGGTAGTGCTTTCTTT.

The V call is TRBV6-4, the J call TRBJ1-2; 10 bases are a match to TRBD1. The CDR3 extends over 14 amino acids. Per the germline V gene, CDR1 is MRHNA and CDR2 is SNTAGT. The trim removed 3 bases at V and 2 bases at J, leaving 0 bases unmatched. In DNA, the CDR3 is TGTGCCAGCAGTGAGACAGGGGGCAACTATGGCTACACCTTC. It specifies CASSETGGNYGYTF.

The rearrangement uses TRBV18 and TRBJ2-7, with 7 bases identical to TRBD1. V shed 3 bases, J shed 4 bases, and the junction held 3 bases outside the gene matches. Germline assignment: CDR1 KGHSH and CDR2 LQKENI. The CDR3 has 13 amino acids. The CDR3: CASSPGTEYEQYF. The CDR3, as DNA: TGTGCCAGCTCACCCGGGACAGAGTACGAGCAGTACTTC.

The chain has TRBV24-1 and TRBJ2-2; D possibly corresponds to TRBD2 (6 bases). This CDR3 spans 15 amino acids. Germline V CDR1 and CDR2: KGHDR, SFDVKD. The germline V and J ends were trimmed by 1 base and 7 bases, with 12 bases remaining between them. The CDR3 spells CATSDFSGVDGELFF. CDR3 DNA sequence: TGTGCCACCAGTGATTTTTCGGGGGTGGACGGGGAGCTGTTTTTT.